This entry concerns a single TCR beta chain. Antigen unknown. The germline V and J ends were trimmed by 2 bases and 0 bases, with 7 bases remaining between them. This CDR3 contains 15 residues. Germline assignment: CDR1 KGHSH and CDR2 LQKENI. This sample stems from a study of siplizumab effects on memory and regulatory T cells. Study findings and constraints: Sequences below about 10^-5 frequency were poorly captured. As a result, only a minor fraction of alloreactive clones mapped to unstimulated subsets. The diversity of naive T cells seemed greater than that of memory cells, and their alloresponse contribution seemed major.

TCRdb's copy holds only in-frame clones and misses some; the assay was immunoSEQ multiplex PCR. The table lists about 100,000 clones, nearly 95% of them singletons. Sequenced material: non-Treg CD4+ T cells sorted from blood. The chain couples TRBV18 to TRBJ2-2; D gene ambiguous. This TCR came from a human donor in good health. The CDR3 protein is CASSPGPSNTGELFF. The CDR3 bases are TGTGCCAGCTCACCAGGACCGTCGAACACCGGGGAGCTGTTTTTT.